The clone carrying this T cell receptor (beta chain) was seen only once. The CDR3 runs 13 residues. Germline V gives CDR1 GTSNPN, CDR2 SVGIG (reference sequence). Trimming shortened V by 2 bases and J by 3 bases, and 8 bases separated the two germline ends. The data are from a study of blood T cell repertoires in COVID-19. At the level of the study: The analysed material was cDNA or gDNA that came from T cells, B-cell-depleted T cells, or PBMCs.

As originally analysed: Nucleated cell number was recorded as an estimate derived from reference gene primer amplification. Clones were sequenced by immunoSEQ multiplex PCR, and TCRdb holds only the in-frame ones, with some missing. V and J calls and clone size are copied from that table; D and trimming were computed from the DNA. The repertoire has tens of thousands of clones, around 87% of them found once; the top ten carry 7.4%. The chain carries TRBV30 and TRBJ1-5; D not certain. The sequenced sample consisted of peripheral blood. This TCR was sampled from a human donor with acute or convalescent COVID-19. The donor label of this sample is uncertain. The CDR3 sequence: CAWSFSYNQPQHF. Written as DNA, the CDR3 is TGTGCCTGGAGTTTCAGTTACAATCAGCCCCAGCATTTT.